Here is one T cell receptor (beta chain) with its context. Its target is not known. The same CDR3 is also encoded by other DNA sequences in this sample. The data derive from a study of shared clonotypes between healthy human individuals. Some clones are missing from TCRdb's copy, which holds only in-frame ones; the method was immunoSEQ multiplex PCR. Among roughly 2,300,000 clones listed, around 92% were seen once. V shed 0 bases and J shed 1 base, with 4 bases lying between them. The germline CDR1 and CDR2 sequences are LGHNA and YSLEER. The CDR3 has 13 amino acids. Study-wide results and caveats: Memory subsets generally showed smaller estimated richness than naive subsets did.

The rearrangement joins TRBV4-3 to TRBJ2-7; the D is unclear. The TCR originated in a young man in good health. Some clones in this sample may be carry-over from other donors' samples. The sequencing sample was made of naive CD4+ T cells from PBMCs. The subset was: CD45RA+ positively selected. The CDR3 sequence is CASSQDLSYEQYF. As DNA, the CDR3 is TGCGCCAGCAGCCAAGATCTTTCCTACGAGCAGTACTTC.